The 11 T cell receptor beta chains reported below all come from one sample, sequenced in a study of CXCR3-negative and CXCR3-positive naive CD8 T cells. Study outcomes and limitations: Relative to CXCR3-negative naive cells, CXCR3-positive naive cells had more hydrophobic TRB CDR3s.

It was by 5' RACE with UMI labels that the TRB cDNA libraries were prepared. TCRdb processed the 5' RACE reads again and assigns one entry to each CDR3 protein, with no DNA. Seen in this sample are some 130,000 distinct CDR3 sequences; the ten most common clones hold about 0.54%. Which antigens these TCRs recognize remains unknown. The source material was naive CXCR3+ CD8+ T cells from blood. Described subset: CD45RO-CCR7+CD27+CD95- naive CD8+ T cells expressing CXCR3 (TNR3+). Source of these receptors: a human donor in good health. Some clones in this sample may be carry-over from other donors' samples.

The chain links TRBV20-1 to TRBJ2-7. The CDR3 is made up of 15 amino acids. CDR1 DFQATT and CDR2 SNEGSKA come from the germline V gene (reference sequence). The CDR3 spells CSARSLGVDSYEQYF.

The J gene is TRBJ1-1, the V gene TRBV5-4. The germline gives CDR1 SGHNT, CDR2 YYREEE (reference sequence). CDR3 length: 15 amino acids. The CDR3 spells CASSGGTAQVSEAFF.

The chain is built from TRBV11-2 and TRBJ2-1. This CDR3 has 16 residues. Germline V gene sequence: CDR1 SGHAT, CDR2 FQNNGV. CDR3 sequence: CASSPEESSSYNEQFF.

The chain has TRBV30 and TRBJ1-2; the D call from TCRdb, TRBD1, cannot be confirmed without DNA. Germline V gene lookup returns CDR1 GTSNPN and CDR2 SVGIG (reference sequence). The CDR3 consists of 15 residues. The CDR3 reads CAWSPFRGDNYGYTF.

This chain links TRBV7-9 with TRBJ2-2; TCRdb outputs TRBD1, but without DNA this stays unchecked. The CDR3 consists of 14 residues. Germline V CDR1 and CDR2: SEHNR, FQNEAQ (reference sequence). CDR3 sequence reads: CASSQGQFTGELFF.

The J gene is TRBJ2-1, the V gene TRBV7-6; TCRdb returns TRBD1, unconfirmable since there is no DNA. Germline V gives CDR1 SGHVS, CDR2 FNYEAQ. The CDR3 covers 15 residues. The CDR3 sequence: CASSLGAGVGNEQFF. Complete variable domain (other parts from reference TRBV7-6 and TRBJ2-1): GAGVSQSPRYKVTKRGQDVALRCDPISGHVSLYWYRQALGQGPEFLTYFNYEAQQDKSGLPNDRFSAERPEGSISTLTIQRTEQRDSAMYRCASSLGAGVGNEQFFGPGTRLTVL.

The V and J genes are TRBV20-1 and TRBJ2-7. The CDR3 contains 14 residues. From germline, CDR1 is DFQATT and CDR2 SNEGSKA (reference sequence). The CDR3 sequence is CSARARMISYEQYF.

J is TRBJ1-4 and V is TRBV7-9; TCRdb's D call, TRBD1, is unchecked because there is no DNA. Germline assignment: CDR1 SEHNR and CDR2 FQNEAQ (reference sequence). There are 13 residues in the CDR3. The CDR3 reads CASRGQGSEKLFF.

The CDR3 loop is CASSLWRMNTEAFF. The V gene is TRBV13, the J gene TRBJ1-1. CDR3 length equals 14 residues. Germline loops: CDR1 PRHDT, CDR2 FYEKMQ (reference sequence).

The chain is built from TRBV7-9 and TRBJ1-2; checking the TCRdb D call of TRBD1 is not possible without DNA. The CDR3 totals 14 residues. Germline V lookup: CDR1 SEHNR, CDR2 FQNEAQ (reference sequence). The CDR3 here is CASSLAGTGHGYTF.

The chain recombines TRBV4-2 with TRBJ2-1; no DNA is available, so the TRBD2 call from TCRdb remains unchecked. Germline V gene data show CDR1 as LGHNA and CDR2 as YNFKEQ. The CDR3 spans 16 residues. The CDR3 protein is CASSQDPLAGYDEQFF.